Below, 7 T cell receptor beta chains from the same sample are listed, as sequenced in a study of CD8+CD57+ T cells in acquired aplastic anemia. For CDR3 and TCR beta VDJ profiling, genomic DNA was the template used. TCRdb called the reads again in MiXCR, with one record for every CDR3 protein. Among about 110,000 distinct CDR3 sequences listed, under 60% were seen once. Sequenced: sorted CD4+, CD8+, or CD8+CD57+ T cells (not recorded which) from PBMCs. The receptors here all came from a human donor in good health, serving as a control.

The chain recombines TRBV6-2 or TRBV6-3 with TRBJ1-5; D not resolved. This CDR3 comprises 11 residues. Germline values: CDR1 MNHEY, CDR2 SVGEGT. The V and J ends lost 2 bases and 6 bases respectively, with 2 bases between them. Here the CDR3 reads CASSYPQPQHF. CDR3 nucleotides: TGTGCCAGCAGTTACCCTCAGCCCCAGCATTTT.

With regard to this clonotype: Given a much more abundant clone one base away, this may be a read error. The chain has TRBV7-9 and TRBJ2-1; 7 positions match TRBD2. This CDR3 spans 13 amino acids. J lost 2 bases, V lost 5 bases, and 0 bases had no gene match. CDR1 SEHNR and CDR2 FQNEAQ come from the germline V gene (reference sequence). CDR3 nucleotide sequence: TGTGCCAGCAGCGGGGGGGCCTACAATGAGCAGTTCTTC. This codes for CASSGGAYNEQFF.

The sample holds many counts of this clonotype. The chain uses TRBV24-1 and TRBJ2-3, with D perhaps TRBD1 (5 bases). Germline V lookup: CDR1 KGHDR, CDR2 SFDVKD. This CDR3 contains 16 residues. Trimming stripped 1 base from V and 1 base from J, with 11 bases between. CDR3 sequence reads: CATSDFLQTGTDTQYF. As DNA, the CDR3 is TGTGCCACCAGTGATTTCCTACAGACAGGCACAGATACGCAGTATTTT.

This clonotype was seen at least ten times. Here the CDR3 DNA reads TGCGCCAGCAGTGACAGCACAGAGACCCAGTACTTC. Translating gives CASSDSTETQYF. This sequence joins TRBV10-1 and TRBJ2-5; D remains unclear. The germline gives CDR1 WNHNN, CDR2 SYGVQD (reference sequence). The CDR3 runs to 12 residues. Trimming took 3 bases from V and 4 from J, leaving 6 bases between them.

This clonotype was observed a few times. The chain has TRBV5-6 and TRBJ1-5, with 8 bases that match TRBD1. J was trimmed by 0 bases and V by 4 bases; bases with no gene match: 6. The CDR3 has 16 residues. Germline V gene lookup returns CDR1 SGHDT and CDR2 YYEEEE. CDR3 loop: CASSIQGGFSNQPQHF. CDR3 in DNA: TGTGCCAGCAGCATACAGGGGGGTTTTAGCAATCAGCCCCAGCATTTT.

In its sample, this clonotype was seen a few times. This chain uses TRBV4-3 with TRBJ1-4; 10 bases are shared with TRBD1. Germline V lookup: CDR1 LGHNA, CDR2 YSLEER. Losses at the gene ends were 0 bases for V and 6 bases for J; bases not matched to a gene: 4. CDR3 length: 16 residues. CDR3: CASSQEWTGGYEKLFF. The CDR3 coding sequence is TGCGCCAGCAGCCAAGAGTGGACAGGGGGGTATGAAAAACTGTTTTTT.

There are many counts of this clonotype. The V and J genes are TRBV19 and TRBJ2-6; D gene unclear. This CDR3 region has 16 residues. Germline CDR1 reads LNHDA; CDR2 reads SQIVND (reference sequence). V was cut by 3 bases and J by 0 bases, with 9 bases left in between. CDR3 bases: TGTGCCAGTAGTATTGGGCCGTTCTCTGGGGCCAACGTCCTGACTTTC. It yields the protein CASSIGPFSGANVLTF.